These 16 T cell receptor beta chains were all obtained from the same sample, sequenced in a study of T cell responses to AZD1222 COVID-19 vaccine. Repertoires were generated with immunoSEQ multiplex PCR, while TCRdb's copy carries only in-frame clones and drops some. Of some 120,000 clones in the sample, over 75% were seen once. Sequenced here: peripheral blood, sampled on day 0 of AZD1222 vaccination. These TCRs come from an adult in good health.

V usage is TRBV7-2 and J usage is TRBJ1-2; no reliable D call. Germline V CDR1 and CDR2: SGHTA, FQGNSA. The CDR3 is made up of 13 amino acids. V was cut by 7 bases and J by 2 bases, with 11 bases left in between. Written as DNA, the CDR3 is TGTGCCAGCACCCCGACTCGAAACTATGGCTACACCTTC. It is translated as CASTPTRNYGYTF.

The V and J genes are TRBV7-2 and TRBJ2-1, with TRBD1 matching over 8 bases. Per the germline V gene, CDR1 is SGHTA and CDR2 is FQGNSA. Losses at the gene ends were 5 bases for V and 1 base for J; bases not matched to a gene: 7. The CDR3 extends over 16 amino acids. DNA of the CDR3: TGTGCCAGCAGCCGGACAGGGACGTGGTCCTACAATGAGCAGTTCTTC. Its translation: CASSRTGTWSYNEQFF. The complete variable domain, with remaining parts taken from reference TRBV7-2 and TRBJ2-1, reads GAGVSQSPSNKVTEKGKDVELRCDPISGHTALYWYRQSLGQGLEFLIYFQGNSAPDKSGLPSDRFSAERTGGSVSTLTIQRTQQEDSAVYLCASSRTGTWSYNEQFFGPGTRLTVL.

V gene TRBV6-2 or TRBV6-3 combines with J gene TRBJ1-2; D is uncertain. Looked up from germline, CDR1 is MNHEY and CDR2 is SVGEGT. The CDR3 runs 13 residues. Trimming removed 1 base at V and 4 bases at J, with 7 bases between. The CDR3 DNA reads as TGTGCCAGCAGTTACTTAACAGTCTATGGCTACACCTTC. Translated, it gives CASSYLTVYGYTF.

The V gene is TRBV6-1, the J gene TRBJ1-5; 10 positions agree with TRBD1. Germline V gene sequence: CDR1 MNHNS, CDR2 SASEGT. Unmatched junction bases numbered 13, after V lost 2 bases and J lost 9 bases. The CDR3 contains 17 residues. For the CDR3, the DNA is TGTGCCAGCAGTGAAAGGGTCCGACAGGGGGCTCCTCGGCCCCAGCATTTT. Its translation is CASSERVRQGAPRPQHF.

The V call is TRBV11-1, the J call TRBJ2-7; D possibly corresponds to TRBD1 (5 bases). There are 13 residues in the CDR3. Trimming removed 5 bases at V and 2 bases at J, with 10 bases between. The germline V gene encodes CDR1 SGHAT and CDR2 FQDESV (reference sequence). CDR3 in amino acids: CASSLGVPYEQYF. The CDR3 DNA follows: TGTGCCAGCAGCCTAGGGGTCCCCTACGAGCAGTACTTC.

V gene TRBV30 combines with J gene TRBJ2-7; no firm D call. The V gene lost 0 bases and the J gene lost 5 bases, with 8 bases spanning the gap. This CDR3 region has 12 residues. CDR1 is GTSNPN, CDR2 SVGIG, per germline (reference sequence). CDR3 sequence reads: CAWSVGSHEQYF. CDR3 in DNA: TGTGCCTGGAGTGTCGGTTCCCACGAGCAGTACTTC.

This clone was detected only once. The genes are TRBV3-1 (or the pseudogene TRBV3-2) and TRBJ2-3; 10 bases match TRBD1. CDR1 LGHDT and CDR2 YNNKEL come from the germline V gene (reference sequence). The CDR3 runs to 15 residues. The J segment lost 5 bases and the V segment lost 4 bases, leaving 6 bases of the junction unmatched. CDR3: CASSRGTGAGDTQYF. DNA for the CDR3: TGTGCCAGCAGCCGTGGGACAGGGGCGGGAGATACGCAGTATTTT.

A few counts support this clone. This chain connects TRBV7-8 to TRBJ2-7; 9 bases fit TRBD2. V lost 5 bases and J lost 4; bases outside the gene matches: 9. Germline V gives CDR1 SGHVS, CDR2 FQNEAQ. CDR3 size: 15 residues. CDR3 bases: TGTGCCAGCAGCCTAATAGCGGGAGAATTGTACGAGCAGTACTTC. It is translated as CASSLIAGELYEQYF.

This sequence joins TRBV2 and TRBJ1-2; no firm D call. This CDR3 is built from 14 residues. V was cut by 5 bases and J by 4 bases, with 14 bases left in between. CDR1 and CDR2 (germline): SNHLY, FYNNEI. CDR3 in amino acids: CASSREGRVYGYTF. CDR3 coding DNA: TGTGCCAGCAGTCGAGAAGGACGGGTCTATGGCTACACCTTC.

The CDR3 is CSVGQGAEGYTF. DNA for the CDR3: TGCAGCGTTGGGCAGGGGGCGGAAGGCTACACCTTC. The rearrangement links TRBV29-1 to TRBJ1-2, with TRBD1 matching over 8 bases. Germline CDR1 is SQVTM and CDR2 is ANQGSEA. Trimming cost V 4 bases and J 8 bases; bases outside gene matches: 6. CDR3 length: 12 amino acids.

The CDR3 sequence is CASSVERWDRTQVQQFF. The CDR3 nucleotides are TGTGCCAGCAGCGTAGAGAGATGGGACAGAACCCAGGTGCAGCAGTTCTTC. J is TRBJ2-1 and V is TRBV9; 7 bases are a match to TRBD1. The CDR3 has 17 amino acids. Germline CDR1 and CDR2: SGDLS and YYNGEE. Unmatched junction bases numbered 17, after V lost 0 bases and J lost 11 bases.

J is TRBJ2-4 and V is TRBV28; 7 bases agree with TRBD1. This CDR3 has 12 amino acids. Looked up from germline, CDR1 is MDHEN and CDR2 is SYDVKM. V lost 6 bases to trimming and J lost 5 bases; unmatched junction nucleotides: 1. In nucleotides, the CDR3 is TGTGCCAGCAGAACAGGGGAAAACATTCAGTACTTC. Translation gives CASRTGENIQYF.

This clone was observed many times. The rearrangement joins TRBV3-1 (or the pseudogene TRBV3-2) to TRBJ2-3; D remains ambiguous. The germline gives CDR1 LGHDT, CDR2 YNNKEL (reference sequence). The CDR3 is made up of 12 amino acids. V was clipped by 7 bases and J by 6 bases, with 11 bases between them. The CDR3, as DNA: TGTGCCAGCACCGCAAGTGGTGATACGCAGTATTTT. This codes for CASTASGDTQYF.

The gene calls are TRBV11-2 and TRBJ1-5; D is possibly TRBD1 (5 bases). V was trimmed by 5 bases and J by 5 bases, leaving 10 bases between them. Looked up from germline, CDR1 is SGHAT and CDR2 is FQNNGV. This CDR3 spans 13 amino acids. The CDR3 DNA reads TGTGCCAGCAGCATCGACAGTTATCAGCCCCAGCATTTT. Translated, it gives CASSIDSYQPQHF.

This rearrangement joins TRBV5-4 to TRBJ2-1, with D possibly TRBD1 on 7 matching bases. The CDR3 consists of 17 residues. V lost 4 bases, J lost 0 bases, and 17 bases lay in between. Germline CDR1 is SGHNT and CDR2 is YYREEE (reference sequence). The CDR3 is CASSPSRGDSSYNEQFF. The CDR3 DNA reads TGTGCCAGCAGCCCGAGCAGGGGGGACAGCTCCTACAATGAGCAGTTCTTC.

This chain uses TRBV19 with TRBJ1-4; D unclear. CDR1 is LNHDA and CDR2 is SQIVND in the germline V gene (reference sequence). This CDR3 has 15 amino acids. V lost 0 bases and J 6 bases, leaving 11 bases between the germline ends. DNA of the CDR3: TGTGCCAGTAGTATAGATTTGTGGGCTTATGAAAAACTGTTTTTT. It translates to CASSIDLWAYEKLFF.